These 8 T cell receptor beta chains were sequenced from one sample in a study of T cell responses to AZD1222 COVID-19 vaccine. The repertoire was sequenced with immunoSEQ multiplex PCR; TCRdb's copy has only in-frame clones and lacks some. The sample yields under 150,000 clones, about nine tenths seen once. Source: peripheral blood, taken on day 0 of MenACWY control vaccination. These TCRs come from an adult in good health.

The chain combines TRBV7-3 with TRBJ2-7; D remains unclear. This CDR3 contains 14 residues. The germline V and J ends were trimmed by 2 bases and 3 bases, with 11 bases remaining between them. Looked up from germline, CDR1 is SGHTA and CDR2 is FQGTGA. The CDR3 is CASSLEGSGYEQYF. CDR3 coding DNA: TGTGCCAGCAGCTTAGAAGGGTCCGGCTACGAGCAGTACTTC.

CDR3 DNA: TGTGCCAGCAGCTTAGATCCGGGAAGGGGTTACGAGCAGTACTTC. It specifies CASSLDPGRGYEQYF. This chain connects TRBV7-8 to TRBJ2-7, with D possibly called TRBD1 or TRBD2 (5 bases each). With 1 base removed from V and 4 bases from J, the gap between germline ends came to 14 bases. Germline V lookup: CDR1 SGHVS, CDR2 FQNEAQ. CDR3 size: 15 residues.

This clone was recorded once. This chain joins TRBV2 and TRBJ2-2; D perhaps matches TRBD2 (6 bases). The V gene's germline CDR1 is SNHLY and CDR2 FYNNEI. The V gene lost 4 bases and the J gene lost 7 bases, with 10 bases spanning the gap. There are 13 residues in the CDR3. The CDR3 reads CASSAQRVGELFF. CDR3 DNA: TGTGCCAGCAGTGCTCAGCGGGTCGGGGAGCTGTTTTTT.

This chain joins TRBV5-1 and TRBJ1-1; TRBD1 agrees at 9 bases. The CDR3 contains 14 residues. V lost 7 bases, J lost 4 bases, and 8 bases stayed unmatched. The germline CDR1 and CDR2 sequences are SGHRS and YFSETQ. Here the CDR3 DNA reads TGCGCCAGCTCTTACAGGGGGCGGTCCACTGAAGCTTTCTTT. Translation gives CASSYRGRSTEAFF.

This chain uses TRBV7-2 with TRBJ2-7; 10 bases agree with TRBD1. This CDR3 has 14 residues. Germline CDR1 is SGHTA and CDR2 is FQGNSA. Germline trimming cut 5 bases from V and 3 bases from J; bases unmatched to any gene: 4. This chain's CDR3 is CASSRQGAGYEQYF. CDR3 DNA: TGTGCCAGCAGCAGACAGGGGGCAGGCTACGAGCAGTACTTC.

The chain recombines TRBV10-3 with TRBJ2-1, with TRBD2 as a possible D gene (6 bases). There are 14 residues in the CDR3. Trimming removed 8 bases at V and 10 bases at J, with 21 bases between. Germline V CDR1 and CDR2: ENHRY, SYGVKD. The CDR3 loop is CAIRVAASSNEQFF. For the CDR3, the DNA is TGTGCCATCCGGGTAGCGGCGTCTAGCAACGAGCAGTTCTTC.

The V gene is TRBV4-1, the J gene TRBJ1-5, with D uncertain. The CDR3 covers 15 residues. Germline loops: CDR1 MGHRA, CDR2 YSYEKL. V lost 0 bases to trimming and J lost 0 bases, with 6 bases between them. The CDR3 nucleotides are TGCGCCAGCAGCCAAGATGGAGGTAGCAATCAGCCCCAGCATTTT. Its translation is CASSQDGGSNQPQHF.

In DNA, the CDR3 is TGTGCCAGCAGTTTATGGTTCGGGACAGGGACTCAGCCCCAGCATTTT. Its protein is CASSLWFGTGTQPQHF. The rearrangement joins TRBV28 to TRBJ1-5; 9 bases are shared with TRBD1. Germline CDR1 reads MDHEN; CDR2 reads SYDVKM. There are 16 residues in the CDR3. J was trimmed by 6 bases and V by 0 bases; bases with no gene match: 6. The whole variable domain, remainder taken from reference TRBV28 and TRBJ1-5, is DVKVTQSSRYLVKRTGEKVFLECVQDMDHENMFWYRQDPGLGLRLIYFSYDVKMKEKGDIPEGYSVSREKKERFSLILESASTNQTSMYLCASSLWFGTGTQPQHFGDGTRLSIL.